The 5 T cell receptor beta chains reported below all come from one sample, sequenced in a study of immune evolution from preneoplasia to lung adenocarcinoma (dated by TCRdb to about 2021). The library was prepared using the immunoSEQ multiplex PCR assay. Imported from immuneACCESS, the table was reduced by TCRdb to in-frame sequences with V and J called. These copies leave out some clones; in studies compared against another copy, an unresolved V gene accounts for under half, and the cause of the remainder is not known. The sample table shows around 7,000 clones, and around 77% are seen once. The ten largest make up 6.5% of the sample. The sequencing input was FFPE lung adenocarcinoma in situ tissue. The sample's cell subset or site label, decoded: preinvasive adenocarcinoma in situ (AIS). All receptors derive from a person aged 60-80 years with lung adenocarcinoma.

J is TRBJ1-4 and V is TRBV11-2, with TRBD1 matching over 7 bases. With V trimmed by 5 bases and J by 7 bases, 13 bases remained unmatched. The CDR3 consists of 16 residues. CDR1 SGHAT and CDR2 FQNNGV come from the germline V gene. DNA of the CDR3: TGTGCCAGCAGCCCTACAGGACAGGCGGAAGGTGAAAAACTGTTTTTT. This encodes CASSPTGQAEGEKLFF.

The chain recombines TRBV11-2 with TRBJ2-2; perhaps TRBD2 as D (6 bases). The ends were cut back, 8 bases at V and 3 bases at J, with 19 bases in the middle. This CDR3 is built from 16 residues. The germline gives CDR1 SGHAT, CDR2 FQNNGV. The CDR3 sequence: CASGLTNGGDTGELFF. CDR3 bases: TGTGCCAGCGGTCTGACTAACGGCGGGGACACCGGGGAGCTGTTTTTT.

V is TRBV28 and J is TRBJ2-1, with 8 bases matching TRBD2. Losses at the gene ends were 3 bases for V and 5 bases for J; bases not matched to a gene: 12. This CDR3 comprises 17 residues. Germline V gene lookup returns CDR1 MDHEN and CDR2 SYDVKM. The CDR3 DNA reads TGTGCCAGCAGTTTCCGCCCCGGTTCGGGGGGGAACAATGAGCAGTTCTTC. Amino acids: CASSFRPGSGGNNEQFF.

The chain links TRBV18 to TRBJ2-5; D is perhaps TRBD1 (5 bases). The V gene's germline CDR1 is KGHSH and CDR2 LQKENI. Trimming pared 0 bases from V and 2 bases from J, leaving 10 bases between. The CDR3 totals 15 residues. The CDR3 coding sequence is TGTGCCAGCTCACCACCGGCAGGGTTTCAAGAGACCCAGTACTTC. It codes for CASSPPAGFQETQYF.

This clone was recorded once. The chain is built from TRBV7-6 and TRBJ2-2, with D perhaps TRBD1 (6 bases). The CDR3 runs to 16 residues. Deletions cut 2 bases from V and 5 bases from J, with 15 bases between. Germline lookup yields CDR1 SGHVS and CDR2 FNYEAQ. The CDR3 loop reads CASSLMGTPTTGELFF. As DNA, the CDR3 is TGTGCCAGCAGCTTAATGGGGACACCGACGACCGGGGAGCTGTTTTTT.